This T cell receptor (beta chain) originates from a study of response to subunit inactivated influenza vaccine. V was cut by 3 bases and J by 0 bases, with 12 bases left in between. This CDR3 has 15 residues. CDR1 and CDR2 from the germline V gene are SGHRS and YFSETQ. The table lists this clonotype with many counts. The antigen is unknown. Whole-study findings and limits: With each seasonal influenza vaccination, the authors suggested, few new T cells are recruited.

TCRdb independently ran MiXCR on the RT-PCR reads; one entry per CDR3 protein. The table includes over 400,000 distinct CDR3 sequences, approximately 11% detected once. The receptor's source is a man between 50 and 59 years old who received an inactivated influenza vaccine. This chain connects TRBV5-1 to TRBJ1-1, with no clear D. This material consisted of PBMCs from blood, taken 40 to 50 days after vaccination. CDR3 protein: CASSSSLGLNTEAFF. The CDR3 DNA reads TGCGCCAGCAGCTCCAGCCTCGGGCTGAACACTGAAGCTTTCTTT.